These 4 T cell receptor beta chains originate from one sample sequenced in a study of blood T cells in healthy people across ages. For the second PCR, which ran for roughly 7 to 11 cycles, a sample-barcoded 5' primer and a J-beta primer mix were used. MiXCR was run by TCRdb on the 5' RACE reads, yielding one entry per CDR3 protein. This sample yields some 790,000 distinct CDR3 sequences, of which 25% to 30% are seen a single time; roughly 17% belongs to the top ten. The sequencing input was blood. The receptors derive from an elderly woman in good health.

This clonotype was seen ten or more times. In nucleotides, the CDR3 is TGCGCCAGCAGGGGGGAGCGGGGGGCCTTCGATGAGCAGTTCTTC. Protein sequence: CASRGERGAFDEQFF. The chain has TRBV10-2 and TRBJ2-1; 9 bases map to TRBD2. J lost 8 bases, V lost 6 bases, and 11 bases had no gene match. The CDR3 is 15 residues long. Germline V gene sequence: CDR1 WSHSY, CDR2 SAAADI.

J is TRBJ1-1 and V is TRBV15, with D uncertain. Germline lookup yields CDR1 LNHNV and CDR2 YYDKDF (reference sequence). CDR3 length equals 13 residues. Trimming pared 1 base from V and 1 base from J, leaving 4 bases between. CDR3 nucleotides: TGTGCCACCAGCAGAGGACAGAACACTGAAGCTTTCTTT. Its translation: CATSRGQNTEAFF.

This clonotype was found many times. This chain connects TRBV7-2 to TRBJ2-7; a weak D match, TRBD1 (6 bases). Per the germline V gene, CDR1 is SGHTA and CDR2 is FQGNSA. This CDR3 spans 14 amino acids. V was pared by 1 base and J by 4 bases, with 11 bases between. The CDR3 reads CASSLVWGQYEQYF. CDR3 bases: TGTGCCAGCAGCTTAGTGTGGGGGCAATACGAGCAGTACTTC.

Details on this clonotype: A much larger clonotype is one base distant, so this may be a read error. The rearrangement joins TRBV7-9 to TRBJ1-4; TRBD1 matches 9 bases. Per germline, CDR1 SEHNR and CDR2 FQNEAQ (reference sequence). The CDR3 is 13 residues long. CDR3 sequence: CASSGDRDEKPFF. The CDR3 bases are TGTGCCAGCAGCGGGGACAGGGATGAAAAACCGTTTTTT.